This T cell receptor (beta chain) was identified during a study of cytomegalovirus exposure and HLA in healthy donors. Study summary: A later analysis reported the same platform for the 100 to 150 validation repertoires and the roughly 630 first-cohort repertoires.

Generated by immunoSEQ multiplex PCR, the TCRdb table keeps only in-frame clones and is missing some. This table has over 50,000 clones, about 95% appearing once. In germline, CDR1 is SGHNT, CDR2 YYREEE (reference sequence). This CDR3 region has 16 residues. Trimming stripped 5 bases from V and 2 bases from J, with 18 bases between. Sequencing was performed on PBMCs. The source is a woman between 18 and 30 years old in good health and CMV-seronegative. This sequence joins TRBV5-4 and TRBJ2-3; D is perhaps TRBD2 (6 bases). Here the CDR3 DNA reads TGTGCCAGCAGTTGGGGGGTTGGGGACCTCACAGATACGCAGTATTTT. Protein product: CASSWGVGDLTDTQYF.